Following are 18 T cell receptor beta chains from one sample sequenced in a study of cytomegalovirus exposure and HLA in healthy donors. The PCR was carried out with 60 Vbeta primers and 13 Jbeta primers. Clones were sequenced by immunoSEQ multiplex PCR, and TCRdb holds only the in-frame ones, with some missing. Here the sample spans about 140,000 clones, roughly 73% being singletons. Sequencing was done on a sample of PBMCs. Every receptor here comes from a man aged 35-49 years in good health and CMV-seronegative.

The chain couples TRBV9 to TRBJ2-7; unclear D gene. Per the germline V gene, CDR1 is SGDLS and CDR2 is YYNGEE. The germline V and J ends were trimmed by 0 bases and 1 base, with 8 bases remaining between them. The CDR3 is 14 amino acids. This chain's CDR3 is CASSVELQSYEQYF. CDR3 nucleotides: TGTGCCAGCAGCGTAGAACTGCAATCCTACGAGCAGTACTTC.

The chain combines TRBV30 with TRBJ1-1, with a possible D match to TRBD1 (5 bases). V was pared by 4 bases and J by 4 bases, with 10 bases between. CDR1 and CDR2 (germline): GTSNPN, SVGIG (reference sequence). The CDR3 is 12 residues long. The CDR3, as DNA: TGTGCCTGGACTCAGGGATCCACTGAAGCTTTCTTT. It is translated as CAWTQGSTEAFF.

The chain is built from TRBV5-4 and TRBJ1-1; 7 nucleotides agree with TRBD1. The V segment lost 0 bases and the J segment 3 bases; nucleotides outside the gene matches: 8. CDR1 SGHNT and CDR2 YYREEE come from the germline V gene (reference sequence). The CDR3 has 16 amino acids. Here the CDR3 reads CASSLGLGQGDTEAFF. Written as DNA, the CDR3 is TGTGCCAGCAGCTTGGGGTTGGGGCAGGGGGACACTGAAGCTTTCTTT.

The chain employs TRBV4-3 and TRBJ2-5, with D hard to call. V was pared by 0 bases and J by 5 bases, with 7 bases between. Germline CDR1 reads LGHNA; CDR2 reads YSLEER. The CDR3 length is 13 residues. The CDR3 sequence: CASSQDTRETQYF. For the CDR3, the DNA is TGCGCCAGCAGCCAAGATACCCGGGAGACCCAGTACTTC.

The rearrangement joins TRBV7-3 to TRBJ1-2; 7 positions match TRBD1. Trimming took 4 bases from V and 4 from J; bases not matched to a gene: 3. The germline CDR1 and CDR2 sequences are SGHTA and FQGTGA. The CDR3 length is 13 residues. The CDR3 DNA follows: TGTGCCAGCAGCTGGGACAGTGGCTATGGCTACACCTTC. Encoded protein: CASSWDSGYGYTF.

CDR3 in DNA: TGTGCCAGCAGCTTATCCCCCCCAGGGGGCCCAGAGACCCAGTACTTC. Translation: CASSLSPPGGPETQYF. The rearrangement joins TRBV7-2 to TRBJ2-5; 8 nucleotides align to TRBD1. V lost 2 bases and J lost 4; bases outside the gene matches: 9. This CDR3 has 16 amino acids. Looked up from germline, CDR1 is SGHTA and CDR2 is FQGNSA.

This clone occurred a few times. The V and J genes are TRBV9 and TRBJ1-6, with TRBD1 as a possible D gene (5 bases). Germline V CDR1 and CDR2: SGDLS, YYNGEE. The CDR3 is made up of 17 amino acids. Trimming removed 2 bases from V and 0 bases from J, with 12 bases in between. DNA for the CDR3: TGTGCCAGCAGCGTGGGCAGGGCTGGCTCCTATAATTCACCCCTCCACTTT. Protein product: CASSVGRAGSYNSPLHF.

A word on this clone: The same CDR3 is also encoded by other DNA sequences in this sample. The genes are TRBV2 and TRBJ2-5; 9 bases agree with TRBD1. CDR1 is SNHLY, CDR2 FYNNEI, per germline. There are 13 residues in the CDR3. With V trimmed by 5 bases and J by 3 bases, 1 base remained unmatched. The CDR3 DNA reads as TGTGCCAGCAGTAGGGACAGGGAAGAGACCCAGTACTTC. This translates into CASSRDREETQYF.

This clone came up once. This chain connects TRBV21-1 to TRBJ1-6; TRBD1, as called in the table, went unchecked against the DNA. TRBV21-1 corresponds to a pseudogene. The CDR3 consists of 20 residues. In DNA form, the CDR3 reads TGTGCCAGCAGCCCCCGGGGAAGGGACAGGGGTACCTCCTATAATTCACCCCTCCACTTT. Encoded protein: CASSPRGRDRGTSYNSPLHF.

The chain carries TRBV18 and TRBJ1-1; D not resolved. The V end lost 4 bases, the J end lost 8 bases, and 17 bases lay between the germline ends. The CDR3 has 14 amino acids. Germline V CDR1 and CDR2: KGHSH, LQKENI. The CDR3 bases are TGTGCCAGCTCACAACTCGACCCGGGATCCGAAGCTTTCTTT. Residues: CASSQLDPGSEAFF.

V and J are TRBV5-4 and TRBJ2-2, with TRBD2 as a possible D gene (6 bases). The CDR3 spans 14 residues. Trimming left V 1 base short and J 6 bases short, with 10 bases between. Germline lookup yields CDR1 SGHNT and CDR2 YYREEE (reference sequence). The CDR3 sequence: CASSLSGVAGELFF. CDR3 DNA sequence: TGTGCCAGCAGCTTGTCGGGGGTGGCCGGGGAGCTGTTTTTT.

The chain employs TRBV7-9 and TRBJ2-7; D perhaps matches TRBD1 (5 bases). V shed 6 bases and J shed 2 bases, with 17 bases lying between them. The germline CDR1 and CDR2 sequences are SEHNR and FQNEAQ (reference sequence). The CDR3 length is 15 residues. The CDR3 loop is CASSSPRAPPYEQYF. The DNA for the CDR3 is TGTGCCAGCAGTTCTCCCAGGGCCCCCCCCTACGAGCAGTACTTC.

The V gene is TRBV5-5, the J gene TRBJ1-4, with 9 nucleotides matching TRBD1. The germline gives CDR1 SGHKS, CDR2 YYEKEE (reference sequence). The CDR3 covers 18 residues. Germline trimming cut 0 bases from V and 3 bases from J; bases unmatched to any gene: 9. This CDR3 is CASSLEGTGTLSNEKLFF. As DNA, the CDR3 is TGTGCCAGCAGCTTGGAGGGGACAGGGACGTTATCTAATGAAAAACTGTTTTTT.

The gene calls are TRBV6-5 and TRBJ2-3; 7 positions agree with TRBD1. Trimming cost V 5 bases and J 1 base; bases outside gene matches: 3. Looked up from germline, CDR1 is MNHEY and CDR2 is SVGAGI. This CDR3 has 14 amino acids. CDR3 DNA sequence: TGTGCCAGCAGTCCTACAGGGGGCACAGATACGCAGTATTTT. Translating it yields CASSPTGGTDTQYF.

V and J are TRBV11-2 and TRBJ2-3, with 12 bases lining up with TRBD2. Looked up from germline, CDR1 is SGHAT and CDR2 is FQNNGV. V was pared by 5 bases and J by 5 bases, with 11 bases of the junction left unmatched. The CDR3 spans 17 residues. CDR3 residues: CASSLTSGGLHGDTQYF. CDR3 bases: TGTGCCAGCAGCCTGACTAGCGGGGGCCTCCACGGAGATACGCAGTATTTT.

This sequence joins TRBV6-5 and TRBJ1-1; tentatively, D is TRBD1 (5 bases). Germline loops: CDR1 MNHEY, CDR2 SVGAGI. CDR3 length: 16 amino acids. Trimming took off 4 bases at V and 5 bases at J, with 20 bases between the two ends. This CDR3 reads CASSFTLRGIETEAFF. The CDR3 DNA follows: TGTGCCAGCAGTTTCACCCTCCGGGGGATTGAGACTGAAGCTTTCTTT.

Here the CDR3 reads CASSSKAGDETQYF. The CDR3 bases are TGTGCCAGCAGCTCGAAAGCGGGGGATGAGACCCAGTACTTC. The chain has TRBV5-6 and TRBJ2-5; TRBD2 matches at 8 bases. V gave up 3 bases and J gave up 5 bases; unmatched junction bases: 6. The CDR3 length is 14 residues. Germline CDR1 SGHDT, CDR2 YYEEEE.

This clone has only one observation. The chain links TRBV11-2 to TRBJ2-7, with D unresolved. V lost 1 base and J 4 bases, leaving 8 bases between the germline ends. Germline values: CDR1 SGHAT, CDR2 FQNNGV. The CDR3 has 13 amino acids. The CDR3 coding sequence is TGTGCCAGCAGCTTAGGACAAACTTACGAGCAGTACTTC. Residues: CASSLGQTYEQYF.